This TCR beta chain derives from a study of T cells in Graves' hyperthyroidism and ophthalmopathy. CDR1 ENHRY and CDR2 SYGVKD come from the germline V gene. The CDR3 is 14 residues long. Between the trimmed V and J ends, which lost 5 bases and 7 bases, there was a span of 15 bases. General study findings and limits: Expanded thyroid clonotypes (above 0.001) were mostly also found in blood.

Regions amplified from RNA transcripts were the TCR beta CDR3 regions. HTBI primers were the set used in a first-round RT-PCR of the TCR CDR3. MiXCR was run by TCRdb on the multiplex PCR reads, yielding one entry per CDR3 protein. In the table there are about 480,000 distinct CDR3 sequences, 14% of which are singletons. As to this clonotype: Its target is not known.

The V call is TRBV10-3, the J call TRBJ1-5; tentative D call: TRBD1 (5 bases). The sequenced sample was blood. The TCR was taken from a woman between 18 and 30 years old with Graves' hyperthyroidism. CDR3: CAISRLSEGQPQHF. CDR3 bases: TGTGCCATCAGTCGCCTTTCTGAGGGGCAGCCCCAGCATTTT.